This T cell receptor (beta chain) originates from a study of cytomegalovirus exposure and HLA in healthy donors. Study findings and constraints: An analysis was carried out at a later point. It showed that HLA-associated TCR beta chains were more clonally expanded than equally common non-associated chains. Later on, a genetic analysis was performed. It linked a missense variant in DCLRE1C with V- and J-gene trimming of TCR beta. Indistinguishability led to the exclusion of some V segments, TRBV6-2 and TRBV6-3 included.

There are 17 residues in the CDR3. Per germline, CDR1 SGHNT and CDR2 YYREEE (reference sequence). V lost 4 bases and J lost 2; bases outside the gene matches: 11. Concerning this clone: Its antigen remains unidentified.

Use of 60 Vbeta and 13 Jbeta primers characterized the PCR. Per the original methods: An analysis performed later counted around 86 million unique TCR beta chains (approximately 10 million of them shared). Measured with immunoSEQ multiplex PCR; TCRdb has only the in-frame clones, and not every one. The D gene and trimming were derived from the DNA, and the V and J assignments and clone size from that table. This repertoire shows about 190,000 clones, approximately 88% found once; its top ten account for around 1.3%. The sequenced sample consisted of PBMCs. The chain is built from TRBV5-4 and TRBJ2-3; 9 bases align to TRBD2. This TCR was sampled from a boy aged 2 to 10 in good health and CMV-seronegative. This CDR3 reads CASSGGVAGENTDTQYF. The DNA for the CDR3 is TGTGCCAGCAGCGGGGGAGTAGCGGGGGAGAACACAGATACGCAGTATTTT.